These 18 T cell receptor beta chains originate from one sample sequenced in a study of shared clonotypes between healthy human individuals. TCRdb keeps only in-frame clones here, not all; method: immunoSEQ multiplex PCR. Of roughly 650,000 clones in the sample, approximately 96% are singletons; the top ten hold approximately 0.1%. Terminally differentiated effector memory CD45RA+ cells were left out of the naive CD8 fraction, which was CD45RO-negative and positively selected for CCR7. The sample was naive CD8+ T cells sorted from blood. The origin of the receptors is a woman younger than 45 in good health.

The CDR3 loop reads CASSSREGRETQYF. The CDR3 DNA sequence: TGTGCCAGCAGCAGCCGGGAAGGGAGGGAGACCCAGTACTTC. V is TRBV7-9 and J is TRBJ2-5; maybe TRBD2 (6 bases). Trimming left V 5 bases short and J 5 bases short, with 15 bases between. This CDR3 has 14 residues. Germline CDR1 SEHNR, CDR2 FQNEAQ (reference sequence).

CDR3 in DNA: TGTGCCAGCAGTGTACTGTTCTCCTACGAGCAGTACTTC. Protein sequence: CASSVLFSYEQYF. The rearrangement uses TRBV2 and TRBJ2-7; no clear D gene. In germline, CDR1 is SNHLY, CDR2 FYNNEI. The V end was cut by 4 bases, the J end by 0 bases, with 7 bases between. This CDR3 is built from 13 residues. The variable domain in full, completed from reference TRBV2 and TRBJ2-7, reads EPEVTQTPSHQVTQMGQEVILRCVPISNHLYFYWYRQILGQKVEFLVSFYNNEISEKSEIFDDQFSVERPDGSNFTLKIRSTKLEDSAMYFCASSVLFSYEQYFGPGTRLTVT.

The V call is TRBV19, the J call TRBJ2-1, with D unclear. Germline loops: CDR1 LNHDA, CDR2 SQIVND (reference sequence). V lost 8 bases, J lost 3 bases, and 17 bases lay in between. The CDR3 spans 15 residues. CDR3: CASSLASVNYNEQFF. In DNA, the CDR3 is TGTGCCAGTTCGCTGGCGTCAGTGAACTACAATGAGCAGTTCTTC. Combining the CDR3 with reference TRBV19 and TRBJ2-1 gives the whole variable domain DGGITQSPKYLFRKEGQNVTLSCEQNLNHDAMYWYRQDPGQGLRLIYYSQIVNDFQKGDIAEGYSVSREKKESFPLTVTSAQKNPTAFYLCASSLASVNYNEQFFGPGTRLTVL.

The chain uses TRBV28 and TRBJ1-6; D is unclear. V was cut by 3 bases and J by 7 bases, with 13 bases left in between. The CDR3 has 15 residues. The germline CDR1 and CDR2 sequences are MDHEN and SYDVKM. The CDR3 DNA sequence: TGTGCCAGCAGTTTGCTCCTGGGAGAAAATTCACCCCTCCACTTT. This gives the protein CASSLLLGENSPLHF.

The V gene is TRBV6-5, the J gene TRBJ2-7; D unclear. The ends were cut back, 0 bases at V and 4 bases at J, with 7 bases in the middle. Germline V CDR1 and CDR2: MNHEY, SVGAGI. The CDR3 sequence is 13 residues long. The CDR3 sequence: CASSYSTDYEQYF. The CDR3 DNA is TGTGCCAGCAGTTACTCGACGGATTACGAGCAGTACTTC.

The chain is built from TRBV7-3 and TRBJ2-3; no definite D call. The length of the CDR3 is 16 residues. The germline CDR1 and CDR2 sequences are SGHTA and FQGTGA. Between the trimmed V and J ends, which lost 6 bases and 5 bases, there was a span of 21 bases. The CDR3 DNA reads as TGTGCCAGCAGTGCTGACGGGCCTAACTGGGGAGATACGCAGTATTTT. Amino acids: CASSADGPNWGDTQYF. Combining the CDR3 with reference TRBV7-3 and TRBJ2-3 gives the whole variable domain GAGVSQTPSNKVTEKGKYVELRCDPISGHTALYWYRQSLGQGPEFLIYFQGTGAADDSGLPNDRFFAVRPEGSVSTLKIQRTERGDSAVYLCASSADGPNWGDTQYFGPGTRLTVL.

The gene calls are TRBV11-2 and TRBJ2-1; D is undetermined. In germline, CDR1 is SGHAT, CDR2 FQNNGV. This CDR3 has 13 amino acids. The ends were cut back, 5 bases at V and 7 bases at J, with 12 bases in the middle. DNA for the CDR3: TGTGCCAGCAGCCATAGGGCCAGGAATGAGCAGTTCTTC. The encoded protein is CASSHRARNEQFF.

The CDR3 nucleotides read TGTGCCAGCAGCTTGAAAAGCCGGACCAGGAACACAGATACGCAGTATTTT. Translating it yields CASSLKSRTRNTDTQYF. The rearrangement links TRBV7-6 to TRBJ2-3, with D unresolved. V shed 3 bases and J shed 2 bases, with 18 bases lying between them. This CDR3 comprises 17 residues. Germline CDR1 reads SGHVS; CDR2 reads FNYEAQ.

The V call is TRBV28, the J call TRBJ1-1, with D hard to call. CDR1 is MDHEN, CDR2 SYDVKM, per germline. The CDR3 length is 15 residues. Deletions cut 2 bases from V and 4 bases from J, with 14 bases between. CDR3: CASSLSVLFFTEAFF. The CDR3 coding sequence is TGTGCCAGCAGTTTAAGTGTGCTGTTTTTCACTGAAGCTTTCTTT.

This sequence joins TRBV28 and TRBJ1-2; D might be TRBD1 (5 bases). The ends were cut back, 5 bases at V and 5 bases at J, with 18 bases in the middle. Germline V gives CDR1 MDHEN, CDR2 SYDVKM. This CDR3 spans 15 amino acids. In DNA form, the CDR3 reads TGTGCCAGCAGTACAGGACCCCCCGCGGGATATGGCTACACCTTC. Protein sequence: CASSTGPPAGYGYTF.

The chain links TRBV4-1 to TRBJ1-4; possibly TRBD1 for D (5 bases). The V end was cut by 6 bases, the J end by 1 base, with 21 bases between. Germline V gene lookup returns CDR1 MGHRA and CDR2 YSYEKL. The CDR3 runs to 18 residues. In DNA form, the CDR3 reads TGCGCCAGCAGGCCGGCGCCGGCGGGGGAAGGAACTAATGAAAAACTGTTTTTT. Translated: CASRPAPAGEGTNEKLFF.

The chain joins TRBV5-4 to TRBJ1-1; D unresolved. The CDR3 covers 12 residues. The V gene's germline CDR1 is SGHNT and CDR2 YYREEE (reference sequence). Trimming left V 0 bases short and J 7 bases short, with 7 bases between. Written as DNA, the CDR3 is TGTGCCAGCAGCTTGGACGAAAATGAAGCTTTCTTT. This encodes CASSLDENEAFF. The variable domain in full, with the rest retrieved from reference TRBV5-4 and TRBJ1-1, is ETGVTQSPTHLIKTRGQQVTLRCSSQSGHNTVSWYQQALGQGPQFIFQYYREEENGRGNFPPRFSGLQFPNYSSELNVNALELDDSALYLCASSLDENEAFFGQGTRLTVV.

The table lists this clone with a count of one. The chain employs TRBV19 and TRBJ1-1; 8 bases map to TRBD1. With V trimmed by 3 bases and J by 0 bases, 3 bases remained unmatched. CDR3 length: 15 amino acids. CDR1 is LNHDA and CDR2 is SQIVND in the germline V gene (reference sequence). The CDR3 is CASSMGTGLNTEAFF. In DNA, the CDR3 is TGTGCCAGTAGTATGGGGACAGGATTGAACACTGAAGCTTTCTTT.

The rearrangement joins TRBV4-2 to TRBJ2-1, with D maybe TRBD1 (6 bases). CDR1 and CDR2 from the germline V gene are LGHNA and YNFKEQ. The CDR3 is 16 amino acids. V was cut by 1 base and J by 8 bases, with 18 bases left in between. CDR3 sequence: CASSQGPLEDSHEQFF. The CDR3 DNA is TGTGCCAGCAGCCAAGGACCCCTTGAGGACAGTCATGAGCAGTTCTTC.

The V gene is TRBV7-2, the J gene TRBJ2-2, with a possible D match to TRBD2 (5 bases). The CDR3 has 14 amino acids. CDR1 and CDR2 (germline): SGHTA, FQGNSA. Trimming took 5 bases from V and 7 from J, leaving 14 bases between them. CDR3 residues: CASSQDSYGGELFF. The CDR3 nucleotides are TGTGCCAGCAGCCAGGACTCTTATGGCGGGGAGCTGTTTTTT. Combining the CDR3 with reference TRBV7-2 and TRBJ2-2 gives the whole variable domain GAGVSQSPSNKVTEKGKDVELRCDPISGHTALYWYRQSLGQGLEFLIYFQGNSAPDKSGLPSDRFSAERTGGSVSTLTIQRTQQEDSAVYLCASSQDSYGGELFFGEGSRLTVL.

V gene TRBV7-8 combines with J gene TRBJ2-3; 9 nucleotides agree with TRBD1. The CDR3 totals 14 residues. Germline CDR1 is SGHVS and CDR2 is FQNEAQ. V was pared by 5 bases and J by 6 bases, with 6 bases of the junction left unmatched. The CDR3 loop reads CASSGPDRGDTQYF. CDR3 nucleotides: TGTGCCAGCAGCGGCCCGGACAGGGGCGATACGCAGTATTTT.

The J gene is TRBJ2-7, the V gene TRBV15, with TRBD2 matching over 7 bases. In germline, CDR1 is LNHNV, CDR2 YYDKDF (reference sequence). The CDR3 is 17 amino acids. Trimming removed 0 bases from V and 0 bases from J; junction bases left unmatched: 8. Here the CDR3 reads CATSRDFYGGSSYEQYF. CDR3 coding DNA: TGTGCCACCAGCAGAGATTTTTATGGCGGGAGCTCCTACGAGCAGTACTTC.

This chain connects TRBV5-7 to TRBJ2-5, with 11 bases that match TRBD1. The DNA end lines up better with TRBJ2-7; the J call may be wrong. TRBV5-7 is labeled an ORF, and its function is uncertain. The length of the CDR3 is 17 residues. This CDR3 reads CASSLAPGTGGSYEQYF. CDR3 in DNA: TGTGCCAGCAGCTTGGCCCCCGGGACAGGGGGATCCTACGAGCAGTACTTC.